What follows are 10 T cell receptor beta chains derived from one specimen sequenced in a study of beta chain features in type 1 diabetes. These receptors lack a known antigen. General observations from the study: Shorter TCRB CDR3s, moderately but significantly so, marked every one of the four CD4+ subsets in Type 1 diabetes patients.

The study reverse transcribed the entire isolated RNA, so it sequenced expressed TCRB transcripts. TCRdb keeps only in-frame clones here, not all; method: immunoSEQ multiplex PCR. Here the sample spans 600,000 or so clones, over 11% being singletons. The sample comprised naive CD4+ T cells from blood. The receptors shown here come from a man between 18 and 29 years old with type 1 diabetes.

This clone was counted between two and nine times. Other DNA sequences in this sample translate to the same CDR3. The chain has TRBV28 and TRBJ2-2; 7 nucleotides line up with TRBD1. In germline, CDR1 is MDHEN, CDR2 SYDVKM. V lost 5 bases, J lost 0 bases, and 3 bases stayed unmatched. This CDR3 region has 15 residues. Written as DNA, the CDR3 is TGTGCCAGCAGTCCAGGGACAGCGAACACCGGGGAGCTGTTTTTT. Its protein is CASSPGTANTGELFF.

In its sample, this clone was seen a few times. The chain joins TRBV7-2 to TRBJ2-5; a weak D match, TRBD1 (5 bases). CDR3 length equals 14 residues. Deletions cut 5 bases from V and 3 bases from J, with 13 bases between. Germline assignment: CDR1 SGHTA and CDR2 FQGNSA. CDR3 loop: CASSPQGWEETQYF. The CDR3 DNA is TGTGCCAGCAGCCCTCAGGGATGGGAAGAGACCCAGTACTTC.

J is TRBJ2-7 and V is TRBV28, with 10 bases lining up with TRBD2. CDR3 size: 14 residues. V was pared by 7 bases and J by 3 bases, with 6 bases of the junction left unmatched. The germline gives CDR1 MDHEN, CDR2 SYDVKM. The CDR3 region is CASTSSGGYYEQYF. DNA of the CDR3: TGTGCCAGCACCTCTAGCGGGGGATACTACGAGCAGTACTTC.

The DNA for the CDR3 is TGTGCCAGCAAGGGACAAGCGGTTAACATTCAGTACTTC. It is translated as CASKGQAVNIQYF. The chain links TRBV5-4 to TRBJ2-4; possibly TRBD1 for D (6 bases). This CDR3 has 13 amino acids. Trimming pared 6 bases from V and 7 bases from J, leaving 14 bases between. From germline, CDR1 is SGHNT and CDR2 YYREEE (reference sequence).

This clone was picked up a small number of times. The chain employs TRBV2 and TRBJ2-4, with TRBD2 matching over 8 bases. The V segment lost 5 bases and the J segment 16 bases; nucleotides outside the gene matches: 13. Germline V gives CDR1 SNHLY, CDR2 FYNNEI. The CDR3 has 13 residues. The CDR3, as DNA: TGTGCCAGCAGTTTGTCTAGCGGGCCCTTTGGTTACTTC. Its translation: CASSLSSGPFGYF.

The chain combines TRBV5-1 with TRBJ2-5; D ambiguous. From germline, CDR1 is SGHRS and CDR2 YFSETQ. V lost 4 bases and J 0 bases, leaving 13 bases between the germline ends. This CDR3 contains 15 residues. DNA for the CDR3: TGCGCCAGCAGCCGACCCGGCGGTTACCAAGAGACCCAGTACTTC. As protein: CASSRPGGYQETQYF.

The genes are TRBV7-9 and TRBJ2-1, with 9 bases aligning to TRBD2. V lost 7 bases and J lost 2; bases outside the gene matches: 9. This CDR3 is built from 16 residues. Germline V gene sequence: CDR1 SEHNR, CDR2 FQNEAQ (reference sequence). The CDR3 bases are TGTGCCAGCATCAGTATAGCGGGGGCTACCTACAATGAGCAGTTCTTC. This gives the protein CASISIAGATYNEQFF.

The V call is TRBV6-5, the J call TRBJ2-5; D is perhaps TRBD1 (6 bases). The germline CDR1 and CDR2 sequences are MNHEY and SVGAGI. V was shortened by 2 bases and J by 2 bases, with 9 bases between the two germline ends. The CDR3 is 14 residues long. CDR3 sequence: CASSYVDRQETQYF. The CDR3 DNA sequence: TGTGCCAGCAGTTACGTTGACAGGCAAGAGACCCAGTACTTC.

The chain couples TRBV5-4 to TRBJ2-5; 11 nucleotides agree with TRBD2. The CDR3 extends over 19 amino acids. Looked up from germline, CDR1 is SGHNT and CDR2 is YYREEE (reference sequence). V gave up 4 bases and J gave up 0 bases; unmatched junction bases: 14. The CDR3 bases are TGTGCCAGCAGCCCGGGAGGTAGCGGGGGGGCCGCCCACCAAGAGACCCAGTACTTC. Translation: CASSPGGSGGAAHQETQYF. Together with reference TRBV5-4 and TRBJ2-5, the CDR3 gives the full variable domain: ETGVTQSPTHLIKTRGQQVTLRCSSQSGHNTVSWYQQALGQGPQFIFQYYREEENGRGNFPPRFSGLQFPNYSSELNVNALELDDSALYLCASSPGGSGGAAHQETQYFGPGTRLLVL.

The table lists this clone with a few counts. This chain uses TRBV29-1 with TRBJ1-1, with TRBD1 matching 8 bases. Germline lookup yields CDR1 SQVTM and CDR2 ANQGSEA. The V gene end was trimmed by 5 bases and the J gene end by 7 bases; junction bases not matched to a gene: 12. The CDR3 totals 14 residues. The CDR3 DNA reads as TGCAGCGTTTCCGAACCCGCAGACAGGGGTGAAGCTTTCTTT. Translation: CSVSEPADRGEAFF.